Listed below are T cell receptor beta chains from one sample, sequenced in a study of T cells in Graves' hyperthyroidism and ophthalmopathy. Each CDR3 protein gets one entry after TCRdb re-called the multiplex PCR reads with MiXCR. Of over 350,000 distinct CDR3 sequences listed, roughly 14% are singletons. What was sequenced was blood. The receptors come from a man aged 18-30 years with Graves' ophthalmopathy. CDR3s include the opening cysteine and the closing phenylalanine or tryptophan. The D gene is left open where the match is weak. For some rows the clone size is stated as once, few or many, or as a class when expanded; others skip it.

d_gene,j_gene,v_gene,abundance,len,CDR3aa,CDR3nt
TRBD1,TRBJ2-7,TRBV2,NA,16,CASSETRDSRQVEQYF,TGTGCCAGCAGTGAAACCCGGGACAGCCGCCAGGTCGAGCAGTACTTC
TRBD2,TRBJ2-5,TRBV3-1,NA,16,CASSQGLAFSQETQYF,TGTGCCAGCAGCCAGGGACTAGCCTTCTCTCAAGAGACCCAGTACTTC
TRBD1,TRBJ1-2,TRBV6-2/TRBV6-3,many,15,CASSYTRTGNYGYTF,TGTGCCAGCAGTTACACCCGGACAGGGAACTATGGCTACACCTTC
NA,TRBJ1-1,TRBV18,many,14,CASSPATENTEAFF,TGTGCCAGCTCACCAGCGACAGAGAACACTGAAGCTTTCTTT
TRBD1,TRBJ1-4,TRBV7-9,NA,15,CASSPQQGSEEKLFF,TGTGCCAGCAGCCCTCAACAGGGGTCCGAGGAAAAACTGTTTTTT
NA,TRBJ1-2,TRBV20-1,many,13,CSARDGRADGYTF,TGCAGTGCTAGAGATGGACGTGCGGATGGCTACACCTTC
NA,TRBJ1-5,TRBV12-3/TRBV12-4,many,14,CASSLGGWNQPQHF,TGTGCCAGCAGTTTGGGCGGCTGGAATCAGCCCCAGCATTTT
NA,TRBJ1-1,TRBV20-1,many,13,CSAGQQVNTEAFF,TGCAGTGCTGGACAGCAGGTGAACACTGAAGCTTTCTTT
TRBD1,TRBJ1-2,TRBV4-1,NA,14,CASYNSPGQDGYTF,TGCGCCAGCTACAATAGCCCGGGACAGGATGGCTACACCTTC
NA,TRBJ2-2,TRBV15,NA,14,CATNNRENTGELFF,TGTGCCACCAACAACAGGGAGAACACCGGGGAGCTGTTTTTT
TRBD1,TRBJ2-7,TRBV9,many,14,CASSVGTGWVEQYF,TGTGCCAGCAGCGTAGGGACAGGCTGGGTCGAGCAGTACTTC
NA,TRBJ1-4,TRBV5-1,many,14,CASSPLGLNEKLFF,TGCGCCAGCAGCCCCCTGGGGCTTAATGAAAAACTGTTTTTT
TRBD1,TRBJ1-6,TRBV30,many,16,CAWSDPTGTDNSPLHF,TGTGCCTGGAGTGACCCGACAGGGACGGATAATTCACCCCTCCACTTT
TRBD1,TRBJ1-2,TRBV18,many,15,CASSPSGTEPYGYTF,TGTGCCAGCTCACCCTCCGGGACAGAGCCCTATGGCTACACCTTC
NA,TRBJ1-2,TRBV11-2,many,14,CASSYSTAGSGYTF,TGTGCCAGCAGCTATTCGACTGCTGGGAGTGGCTACACCTTC
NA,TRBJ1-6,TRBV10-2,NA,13,CASSVGPGSPLHF,TGCGCCAGCAGTGTCGGCCCGGGTTCACCCCTCCACTTT
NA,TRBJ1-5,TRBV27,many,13,CASSLRGNQPQHF,TGTGCCAGCAGTTTAAGGGGTAATCAGCCCCAGCATTTT
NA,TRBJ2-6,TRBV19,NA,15,CASSARGTGANVLTF,TGTGCCAGTAGTGCGAGGGGGACTGGGGCCAACGTCCTGACTTTC
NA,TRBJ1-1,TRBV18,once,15,CASSPRDPMNTEAFF,TGTGCCAGCTCACCACGAGACCCTATGAACACTGAAGCTTTCTTT
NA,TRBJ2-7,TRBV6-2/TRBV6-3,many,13,CASSMTGSYEQYF,TGTGCCAGCAGTATGACAGGCTCCTACGAGCAGTACTTC
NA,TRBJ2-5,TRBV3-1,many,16,CASSQGRGLFWETQYF,TGTGCCAGCAGCCAAGGACGGGGGTTGTTTTGGGAGACCCAGTACTTC
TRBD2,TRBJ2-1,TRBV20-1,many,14,CSARWQGLANEQFF,TGCAGTGCTAGGTGGCAGGGACTAGCCAATGAGCAGTTCTTC
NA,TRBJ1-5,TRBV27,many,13,CASSFGALGPQHF,TGTGCCAGCAGTTTCGGGGCATTAGGGCCCCAGCATTTT
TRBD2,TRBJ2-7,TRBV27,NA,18,CASSSVPAGSGTVYEQYF,TGTGCCAGCAGCAGTGTCCCCGCTGGTAGCGGGACGGTCTACGAGCAGTACTTC
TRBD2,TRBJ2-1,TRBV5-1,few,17,CASRGGLAELLGNEQFF,TGCGCCAGCCGGGGGGGACTAGCGGAACTTCTGGGGAATGAGCAGTTCTTC
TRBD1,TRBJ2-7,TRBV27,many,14,CASRQGPTIYEQYF,TGTGCCAGCAGACAGGGGCCGACCATCTACGAGCAGTACTTC
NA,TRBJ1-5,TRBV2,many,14,CASKYLGGNQPQHF,TGTGCCAGCAAGTATTTAGGTGGGAATCAGCCCCAGCATTTT
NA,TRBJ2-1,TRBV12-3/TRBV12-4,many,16,CASSLEGLGTGNEQFF,TGTGCCAGCAGTTTAGAAGGCTTGGGTACAGGGAATGAGCAGTTCTTC
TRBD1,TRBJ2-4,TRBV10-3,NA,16,CAISLTGQGARNIQYF,TGTGCCATCAGCCTCACGGGACAGGGAGCTAGAAACATTCAGTACTTC
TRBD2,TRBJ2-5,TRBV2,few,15,CAILPKLAVQETQYF,TGTGCCATTCTCCCCAAACTAGCGGTTCAAGAGACCCAGTACTTC
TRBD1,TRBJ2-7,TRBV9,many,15,CASSPQPDRQVEQYF,TGTGCCAGCAGCCCTCAACCGGACAGGCAGGTCGAGCAGTACTTC
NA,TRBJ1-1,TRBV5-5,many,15,CASSLVGAGNTEAFF,TGTGCCAGCAGCTTGGTGGGGGCTGGGAACACTGAAGCTTTCTTT
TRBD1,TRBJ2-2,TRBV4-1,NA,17,CASSQDTTGANTGELFF,TGCGCCAGCAGCCAAGATACGACAGGGGCGAACACCGGGGAGCTGTTTTTT
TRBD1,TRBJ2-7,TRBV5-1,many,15,CASSLWWRQGDEQYF,TGCGCCAGCAGCCTCTGGTGGAGACAGGGAGACGAGCAGTACTTC
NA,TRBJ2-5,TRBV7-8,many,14,CASSIEGASGLSYF,TGTGCCAGCAGCATAGAGGGGGCTAGCGGCCTATCGTACTTC
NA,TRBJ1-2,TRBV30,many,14,CAWRTGGTNYGYTF,TGTGCCTGGAGGACGGGCGGAACTAACTATGGCTACACCTTC
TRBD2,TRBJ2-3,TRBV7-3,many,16,CASSLLAGGSTDTQYF,TGTGCCAGCAGCCTTTTAGCGGGAGGGAGTACAGATACGCAGTATTTT
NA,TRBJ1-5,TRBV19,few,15,CASSIAGYSNQPQHF,TGTGCCAGTAGTATAGCTGGGTATAGCAATCAGCCCCAGCATTTT
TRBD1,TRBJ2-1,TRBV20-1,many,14,CSALTGDTLYEQFF,TGCAGTGCCTTGACAGGGGACACCCTCTATGAGCAGTTCTTC
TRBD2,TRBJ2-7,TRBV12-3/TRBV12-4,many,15,CASSLRLAGGYEQYF,TGTGCCAGCAGTTTGAGACTAGCGGGGGGTTACGAGCAGTACTTC
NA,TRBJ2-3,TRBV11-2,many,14,CASSPQFSTDTQYF,TGTGCCAGCAGCCCCCAGTTTAGCACAGATACGCAGTATTTT
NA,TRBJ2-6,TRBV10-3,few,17,CAISESWRGAGANVLTF,TGTGCCATCAGTGAGTCGTGGAGGGGCGCTGGGGCCAACGTCCTGACTTTC
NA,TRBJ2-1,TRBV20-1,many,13,CSARDYTYNEQFF,TGCAGTGCTAGGGACTATACCTACAATGAGCAGTTCTTC
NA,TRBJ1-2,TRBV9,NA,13,CASSVVGDYGYTF,TGTGCCAGCAGCGTAGTGGGGGACTATGGCTACACCTTC
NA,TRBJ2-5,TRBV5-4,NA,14,CASSPGDRPETQYF,TGTGCCAGCAGCCCGGGTGACAGGCCAGAGACCCAGTACTTC
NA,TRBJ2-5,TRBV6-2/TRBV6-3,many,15,CASNNFRDGQETQYF,TGTGCCAGCAACAACTTCCGGGACGGACAAGAGACCCAGTACTTC
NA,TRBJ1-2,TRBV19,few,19,CASSIDYVPAPGRNYGYTF,TGTGCCAGTAGTATAGATTACGTACCTGCGCCGGGGAGGAACTATGGCTACACCTTC
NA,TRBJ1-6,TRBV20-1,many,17,CSARLRGESSYNSPLHF,TGCAGTGCTAGGTTGAGGGGGGAAAGCTCCTATAATTCACCCCTCCACTTT
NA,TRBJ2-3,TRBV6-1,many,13,CASSKGFTDTQYF,TGTGCCAGCAGTAAAGGATTCACAGATACGCAGTATTTT
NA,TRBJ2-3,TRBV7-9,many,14,CASILGGGADTQYF,TGTGCCAGCATATTAGGGGGGGGTGCAGATACGCAGTATTTT
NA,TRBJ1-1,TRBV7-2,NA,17,CASSTRAGGRGNTEAFF,TGCGCCAGCAGCACGCGCGCTGGGGGTAGGGGTAACACTGAAGCTTTCTTT
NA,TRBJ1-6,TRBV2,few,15,CASSVRSSYNSPLHF,TGTGCCAGCAGTGTGAGGAGCTCCTATAATTCACCCCTCCACTTT
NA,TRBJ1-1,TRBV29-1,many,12,CSVGGPTPEAFF,TGCAGCGTTGGGGGACCAACCCCTGAAGCTTTCTTT